The rows below give T cell receptor beta chains drawn from one sample of a study of cytotoxic CD8 clonotypes in ibrutinib-treated CLL. The assay was immunoSEQ multiplex PCR, and TCRdb's table has in-frame clones only and misses some. The sample includes 160,000 or so clones, about 80% seen only once; the top ten take about 4.9%. The source was PBMCs, collected after 24 months of ibrutinib treatment. These receptors were collected from a human donor with chronic lymphocytic leukemia. The CDR3 runs from the conserved cysteine through the conserved F or W. A D gene is named only where the DNA matches it firmly. Only part of the rows carry a size: once, few, many, or a class if the clone is expanded.

TRBV4-2	few	.	TRBJ2-2	CASSQDPGYAGELFF	TGTGCCAGCAGCCAAGATCCAGGGTACGCCGGGGAGCTGTTTTTT
TRBV15	.	TRBD2	TRBJ2-3	CATSRVPSGGRGTDTQYF	TGTGCCACCAGCAGAGTGCCTAGCGGGGGGCGGGGCACAGATACGCAGTATTTT
TRBV5-5	few	.	TRBJ2-7	CASSSGVSYEQYF	TGTGCCAGCAGCTCCGGGGTCTCCTACGAGCAGTACTTC
TRBV28	.	.	TRBJ1-1	CASSLYRLEAFF	TGTGCCAGCAGTTTATACAGACTTGAAGCTTTCTTT
TRBV12-5	.	TRBD1	TRBJ2-7	CASGPGQGTYEQYF	TGTGCTAGTGGGCCGGGACAGGGGACCTACGAGCAGTACTTC
TRBV7-2	.	.	TRBJ1-1	CASSLPSWRDTEAFF	TGTGCCAGCAGCTTACCCTCGTGGAGGGACACTGAAGCTTTCTTT
TRBV7-9	.	.	TRBJ2-1	CASSLQDTVYNEQFF	TGTGCCAGCAGCTTACAGGACACCGTCTACAATGAGCAGTTCTTC
TRBV19	.	.	TRBJ2-3	CASRREGRITDTQYF	TGTGCCAGTAGACGCGAGGGGAGGATCACAGATACGCAGTATTTT
TRBV29-1	.	.	TRBJ2-3	CSALQRAGSTDTQYF	TGCAGCGCCCTCCAGCGGGCCGGTAGCACAGATACGCAGTATTTT
TRBV6-5	.	.	TRBJ1-2	CASSYEGGGYGYTF	TGTGCCAGCAGTTACGAGGGAGGCGGCTATGGCTACACCTTC
TRBV30	.	.	TRBJ2-7	CAWSQAGGQYF	TGTGCCTGGAGTCAGGCCGGGGGGCAGTACTTC
TRBV6-5	.	.	TRBJ2-3	CASCRSSALDTQYF	TGTGCCAGCTGCCGTTCTTCAGCTTTGGATACGCAGTATTTT
TRBV7-2	.	.	TRBJ1-4	CASSATTTNEKLFF	TGTGCCAGCTCGGCAACAACAACTAATGAAAAACTGTTTTTT
TRBV7-2	.	TRBD1	TRBJ2-7	CASSRLSTGGDEQYF	TGTGCCAGCAGCCGCTTGTCGACAGGGGGCGACGAGCAGTACTTC